These 27 T cell receptor beta chains were sequenced from one sample in a study of T cells in Graves' hyperthyroidism and ophthalmopathy. Amplified TCR beta CDR3 regions came from RNA transcripts. HTBI primers were employed in a first-round RT-PCR of the TCR CDR3. In TCRdb, the multiplex PCR reads were re-called with MiXCR into one record per CDR3 protein. The sample has a few hundred thousand distinct CDR3 sequences; more than 45% are singletons. The sequenced material came from peripheral blood or thyroid tissue (not recorded which). The receptors shown here come from an adult woman with Graves' disease, either hyperthyroidism or ophthalmopathy (not recorded which).

There are a few counts of this clonotype. The CDR3 DNA reads TGTGCCAGCAGCTTAATGTTCCAAGAGACCCAGTACTTC. It translates to CASSLMFQETQYF. This chain links TRBV9 with TRBJ2-5, with D uncertain. The CDR3 has 13 residues. Trimming took 4 bases from V and 1 from J, leaving 8 bases between them. Germline V gene lookup returns CDR1 SGDLS and CDR2 YYNGEE.

This clonotype was found a few times. The genes are TRBV7-9 and TRBJ1-1; D is unresolved. This CDR3 is built from 13 residues. CDR1 and CDR2 from the germline V gene are SEHNR and FQNEAQ (reference sequence). With 8 bases removed from V and 0 bases from J, the gap between germline ends came to 10 bases. CDR3 coding DNA: TGTGCCAGCCGTAGGACGGTGAACACTGAAGCTTTCTTT. Protein sequence: CASRRTVNTEAFF.

The chain is built from TRBV7-2 and TRBJ2-3; the D is unclear. V was pared by 4 bases and J by 0 bases, with 8 bases between. The germline gives CDR1 SGHTA, CDR2 FQGNSA. The CDR3 extends over 14 amino acids. This chain's CDR3 is CASSSTRSTDTQYF. CDR3 DNA sequence: TGTGCCAGCAGCTCGACAAGGAGCACAGATACGCAGTATTTT.

Many counts were recorded for this clonotype. The chain uses TRBV24-1 and TRBJ2-7, with D possibly TRBD1 on 5 matching bases. CDR1 and CDR2 (germline): KGHDR, SFDVKD. V was cut by 2 bases and J by 6 bases, with 10 bases left in between. CDR3 size: 13 residues. The CDR3: CATSDSYRTEQYF. CDR3 sequence (DNA): TGTGCCACCAGTGATTCATACAGGACCGAGCAGTACTTC.

This clonotype showed up many times. V gene TRBV11-1 combines with J gene TRBJ2-7, with D perhaps matching TRBD2 (5 bases). CDR3 size: 14 residues. Trimming removed 2 bases from V and 2 bases from J, with 10 bases in between. Germline lookup yields CDR1 SGHAT and CDR2 FQDESV (reference sequence). CDR3 bases: TGTGCCAGCAGCTTACTGGGAGCAGCCTACGAGCAGTACTTC. It specifies CASSLLGAAYEQYF.

This clonotype was observed many times. The chain combines TRBV7-9 with TRBJ1-1; D ambiguous. Germline values: CDR1 SEHNR, CDR2 FQNEAQ (reference sequence). This CDR3 spans 14 amino acids. Trimming cost V 0 bases and J 5 bases, with 10 bases left between them. DNA of the CDR3: TGTGCCAGCAGCTTAGCGGCCTTGGGGACTGAAGCTTTCTTT. Protein product: CASSLAALGTEAFF.

About this clonotype itself: Lacking the conserved final phenylalanine or tryptophan, this CDR3 likely reflects a read error. No DNA is shown, since the ends of the CDR3 on it are uncertain; the CDR3 is the one TCRdb lists. V and J are TRBV27 and TRBJ1-6; the listed D gene, TRBD1, was not tested against the DNA. The CDR3 numbers 9 amino acids, ends counted. The germline CDR1 and CDR2 sequences are MNHEY and SMNVEV (reference sequence). This chain's CDR3 is CASSSFRGR.

V gene TRBV7-3 combines with J gene TRBJ2-5, with D possibly TRBD2 on 5 matching bases. The CDR3 is 17 residues long. CDR1 is SGHTA and CDR2 is FQGTGA in the germline V gene. Between the trimmed V and J ends, which lost 1 base and 5 bases, there was a span of 20 bases. The CDR3 DNA is TGTGCCAGCAGCTTAAGTGACGCCGGGGAGCTTTCCGAGACCCAGTACTTC. Encoded protein: CASSLSDAGELSETQYF.

The chain employs TRBV10-3 and TRBJ1-1; maybe TRBD1 (5 bases). CDR1 ENHRY and CDR2 SYGVKD come from the germline V gene. V lost 4 bases to trimming and J lost 3 bases, with 12 bases between them. This CDR3 spans 14 amino acids. The CDR3 nucleotides read TGTGCCATCAGTGGGGACGGAAGGCACACTGAAGCTTTCTTT. The encoded protein is CAISGDGRHTEAFF.

This clonotype was counted a single time. Compared with germline, one end of the junction differs, possibly owing to a read error. The V and J genes are TRBV28 and TRBJ1-4, with TRBD1 matching over 7 bases. The CDR3 length is 11 residues. Germline V lookup: CDR1 MDHEN, CDR2 SYDVKM. The CDR3 sequence: CASSTGQVLAF. CDR3 DNA sequence: TGTGCCAGCAGTACCGGACAGGTCCTGGCTTTT.

This clonotype occurred many times. The rearrangement uses TRBV7-8 and TRBJ2-7; D gene unclear. This CDR3 comprises 14 residues. V was pared by 5 bases and J by 0 bases, with 11 bases between. Germline V gene lookup returns CDR1 SGHVS and CDR2 FQNEAQ. Here the CDR3 DNA reads TGTGCCAGCAGCCTGGGGTGGGGCTCCTACGAGCAGTACTTC. This sequence encodes CASSLGWGSYEQYF.

The gene calls are TRBV20-1 and TRBJ1-4; no firm D call. The J call may not be correct, given that the DNA end is closer to TRBJ2-2. This CDR3 contains 16 residues. The germline CDR1 and CDR2 sequences are DFQATT and SNEGSKA (reference sequence). The DNA for the CDR3 is TGCAGTGCTACCCCCGGTGCTGGGCTCAACACCGGGGAGCTGTTTTTT. The encoded protein is CSATPGAGLNTGELFF.

The chain is built from TRBV15 and TRBJ1-5; D is undetermined. The CDR3 runs 15 residues. The germline CDR1 and CDR2 sequences are LNHNV and YYDKDF (reference sequence). Trimming shortened V by 1 base and J by 0 bases, and 7 bases separated the two germline ends. The CDR3 DNA follows: TGTGCCACCAGCAGAGTGGTCGGTAGCAATCAGCCCCAGCATTTT. This gives the protein CATSRVVGSNQPQHF. Variable domain in full (rest from reference TRBV15 and TRBJ1-5): DAMVIQNPRYQVTQFGKPVTLSCSQTLNHNVMYWYQQKSSQAPKLLFHYYDKDFNNEADTPDNFQSRRPNTSFCFLDIRSPGLGDTAMYLCATSRVVGSNQPQHFGDGTRLSIL.

The CDR3 protein is CASSRGAGSETQYF. CDR3 coding DNA: TGTGCCAGTAGTAGGGGGGCAGGGTCGGAGACCCAGTACTTC. This chain uses TRBV19 with TRBJ2-5, with D perhaps assigned TRBD1 or TRBD2 (6 bases each). The V gene lost 4 bases and the J gene lost 5 bases, with 14 bases spanning the gap. CDR1 is LNHDA and CDR2 is SQIVND in the germline V gene (reference sequence). The CDR3 runs 14 residues.

The sample holds many counts of this clonotype. The gene calls are TRBV6-1 and TRBJ2-7; the match to TRBD1 covers 7 bases. After removal of 2 bases from V and 2 bases from J, the junction contained 6 bases not matched to a gene. CDR3 length: 15 residues. Germline V lookup: CDR1 MNHNS, CDR2 SASEGT. The DNA of the CDR3 is TGTGCCAGCAGTGAAAAAGGACAGGCACCCTACGAGCAGTACTTC. This codes for CASSEKGQAPYEQYF.

This clonotype has just a few counts. The CDR3 is CASSFYSYHGELFF. DNA for the CDR3: TGTGCCAGCAGTTTTTATTCGTATCACGGGGAGCTGTTTTTT. The chain carries TRBV28 and TRBJ2-2, with D unclear. Trimming pared 3 bases from V and 7 bases from J, leaving 12 bases between. The germline V gene has CDR1 MDHEN and CDR2 SYDVKM. This CDR3 is 14 amino acids long.

V usage is TRBV20-1 and J usage is TRBJ1-5; 9 bases align to TRBD1. The J segment lost 6 bases and the V segment lost 4 bases, leaving 7 bases of the junction unmatched. This CDR3 spans 14 amino acids. Germline V CDR1 and CDR2: DFQATT, SNEGSKA (reference sequence). The CDR3 loop is CSAIRTGATQPQHF. The CDR3 coding sequence is TGCAGTGCTATAAGGACAGGGGCTACTCAGCCCCAGCATTTT.

V gene TRBV5-1 combines with J gene TRBJ1-1, with D possibly matching TRBD1 (5 bases). Per germline, CDR1 SGHRS and CDR2 YFSETQ. This CDR3 comprises 13 residues. With 2 bases removed from V and 7 bases from J, the gap between germline ends came to 12 bases. The CDR3 here is CASSFKGTNEAFF. CDR3 in DNA: TGCGCCAGCAGCTTTAAGGGGACGAATGAAGCTTTCTTT.

The sample holds a few counts of this clonotype. The chain employs TRBV6-5 and TRBJ2-2; D might be TRBD2 (5 bases). Deletions cut 3 bases from V and 0 bases from J, with 14 bases between. The CDR3 length is 17 residues. Germline values: CDR1 MNHEY, CDR2 SVGAGI. In nucleotides, the CDR3 is TGTGCCAGCAGTTATTTGGTGAGGGCCCCGAACACCGGGGAGCTGTTTTTT. This encodes CASSYLVRAPNTGELFF.

This clonotype appeared many times. The chain joins TRBV15 to TRBJ2-7; D ambiguous. V shed 3 bases and J shed 0 bases, with 6 bases lying between them. This CDR3 contains 13 residues. The germline V gene encodes CDR1 LNHNV and CDR2 YYDKDF (reference sequence). CDR3 nucleotide sequence: TGTGCCACCAGCAGGCGTGGCTCCTACGAGCAGTACTTC. It encodes CATSRRGSYEQYF. Supplemented by reference TRBV15 and TRBJ2-7, the full variable domain reads DAMVIQNPRYQVTQFGKPVTLSCSQTLNHNVMYWYQQKSSQAPKLLFHYYDKDFNNEADTPDNFQSRRPNTSFCFLDIRSPGLGDTAMYLCATSRRGSYEQYFGPGTRLTVT.

Concerning this clonotype itself: Compared with germline, one end of the junction differs, possibly owing to a read error. This chain links TRBV9 with TRBJ2-7; D perhaps matches TRBD2 (5 bases). CDR1 and CDR2 (germline): SGDLS, YYNGEE. This CDR3 has 13 amino acids. The CDR3 here is CASSVVGIGELYF. CDR3 nucleotide sequence: TGTGCCAGCAGCGTAGTTGGAATCGGGGAGCTGTACTTC.

The chain has TRBV29-1 and TRBJ1-1; D ambiguous. V gave up 7 bases and J gave up 1 base, with 7 bases separating them. Per germline, CDR1 SQVTM and CDR2 ANQGSEA. The CDR3 consists of 11 residues. The CDR3, as DNA: TGCAGCGCAACACAGAACACTGAAGCTTTCTTT. Translation gives CSATQNTEAFF.

This clonotype was detected many times. The CDR3, as DNA: TGTGCCAGCAGCTTTCAGGGTTTCGAGCAGTACTTC. Its translation is CASSFQGFEQYF. The gene calls are TRBV7-2 and TRBJ2-7, with D possibly being TRBD1 (5 bases). The ends were cut back, 3 bases at V and 6 bases at J, with 9 bases in the middle. Germline assignment: CDR1 SGHTA and CDR2 FQGNSA. The CDR3 sequence is 12 residues long.

This clonotype occurred many times. The chain links TRBV10-3 to TRBJ2-3, with TRBD2 matching 10 bases. Germline-derived CDR1 and CDR2 are ENHRY and SYGVKD. V lost 5 bases, J lost 2 bases, and 4 bases stayed unmatched. This CDR3 comprises 15 residues. CDR3 sequence reads: CAISQREGLTDTQYF. Written as DNA, the CDR3 is TGTGCCATCAGTCAGCGGGAGGGCCTCACAGATACGCAGTATTTT.

DNA of the CDR3: TGCAGCGTAACCGGGACAGCCTCCCTCTATGGCTACACCTTC. It encodes CSVTGTASLYGYTF. The chain combines TRBV29-1 with TRBJ1-2, with 7 bases identical to TRBD1. Germline V CDR1 and CDR2: SQVTM, ANQGSEA. The CDR3 is 14 amino acids. V was pared by 6 bases and J by 4 bases, with 11 bases of the junction left unmatched. Full variable domain (missing parts from reference TRBV29-1 and TRBJ1-2): SAVISQKPSRDICQRGTSLTIQCQVDSQVTMMFWYRQQPGQSLTLIATANQGSEATYESGFVIDKFPISRPNLTFSTLTVSNMSPEDSSIYLCSVTGTASLYGYTFGSGTRLTVV.

This clonotype was picked up many times. The chain uses TRBV3-1 and TRBJ2-1, with a weak D call TRBD2 (6 bases). Germline V gene lookup returns CDR1 LGHDT and CDR2 YNNKEL (reference sequence). The V and J ends lost 0 bases and 10 bases respectively, with 13 bases between them. This CDR3 region has 14 residues. The CDR3 loop reads CASSQEFSGREQFF. The CDR3 nucleotides read TGTGCCAGCAGCCAAGAGTTCAGTGGGAGGGAGCAGTTCTTC.

The rearrangement joins TRBV7-2 to TRBJ2-7, with TRBD2 matching over 8 bases. This CDR3 is 14 amino acids long. J gave up 3 bases and V 2 bases, and 3 bases lay outside the gene matches. CDR1 is SGHTA and CDR2 is FQGNSA in the germline V gene. The CDR3 loop is CASSLTGGLYEQYF. CDR3 nucleotide sequence: TGTGCCAGCAGCTTAACGGGGGGGCTCTACGAGCAGTACTTC.